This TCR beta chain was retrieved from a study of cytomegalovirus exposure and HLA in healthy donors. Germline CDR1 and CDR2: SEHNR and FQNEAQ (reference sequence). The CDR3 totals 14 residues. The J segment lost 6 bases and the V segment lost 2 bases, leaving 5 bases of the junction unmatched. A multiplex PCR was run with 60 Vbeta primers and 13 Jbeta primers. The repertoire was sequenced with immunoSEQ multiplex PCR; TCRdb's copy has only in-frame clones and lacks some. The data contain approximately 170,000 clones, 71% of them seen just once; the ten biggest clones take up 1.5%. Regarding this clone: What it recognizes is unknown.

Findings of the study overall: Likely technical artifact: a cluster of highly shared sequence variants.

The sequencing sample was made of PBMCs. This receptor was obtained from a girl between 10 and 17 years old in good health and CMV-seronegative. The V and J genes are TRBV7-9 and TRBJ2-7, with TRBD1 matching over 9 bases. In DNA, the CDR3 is TGTGCCAGCAGCTTAAGGACAGGGGTTACCGAGCAGTACTTC. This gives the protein CASSLRTGVTEQYF. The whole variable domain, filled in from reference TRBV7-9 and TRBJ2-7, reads DTGVSQNPRHKITKRGQNVTFRCDPISEHNRLYWYRQTLGQGPEFLTYFQNEAQLEKSRLLSDRFSAERPKGSFSTLEIQRTEQGDSAMYLCASSLRTGVTEQYFGPGTRLTVT.